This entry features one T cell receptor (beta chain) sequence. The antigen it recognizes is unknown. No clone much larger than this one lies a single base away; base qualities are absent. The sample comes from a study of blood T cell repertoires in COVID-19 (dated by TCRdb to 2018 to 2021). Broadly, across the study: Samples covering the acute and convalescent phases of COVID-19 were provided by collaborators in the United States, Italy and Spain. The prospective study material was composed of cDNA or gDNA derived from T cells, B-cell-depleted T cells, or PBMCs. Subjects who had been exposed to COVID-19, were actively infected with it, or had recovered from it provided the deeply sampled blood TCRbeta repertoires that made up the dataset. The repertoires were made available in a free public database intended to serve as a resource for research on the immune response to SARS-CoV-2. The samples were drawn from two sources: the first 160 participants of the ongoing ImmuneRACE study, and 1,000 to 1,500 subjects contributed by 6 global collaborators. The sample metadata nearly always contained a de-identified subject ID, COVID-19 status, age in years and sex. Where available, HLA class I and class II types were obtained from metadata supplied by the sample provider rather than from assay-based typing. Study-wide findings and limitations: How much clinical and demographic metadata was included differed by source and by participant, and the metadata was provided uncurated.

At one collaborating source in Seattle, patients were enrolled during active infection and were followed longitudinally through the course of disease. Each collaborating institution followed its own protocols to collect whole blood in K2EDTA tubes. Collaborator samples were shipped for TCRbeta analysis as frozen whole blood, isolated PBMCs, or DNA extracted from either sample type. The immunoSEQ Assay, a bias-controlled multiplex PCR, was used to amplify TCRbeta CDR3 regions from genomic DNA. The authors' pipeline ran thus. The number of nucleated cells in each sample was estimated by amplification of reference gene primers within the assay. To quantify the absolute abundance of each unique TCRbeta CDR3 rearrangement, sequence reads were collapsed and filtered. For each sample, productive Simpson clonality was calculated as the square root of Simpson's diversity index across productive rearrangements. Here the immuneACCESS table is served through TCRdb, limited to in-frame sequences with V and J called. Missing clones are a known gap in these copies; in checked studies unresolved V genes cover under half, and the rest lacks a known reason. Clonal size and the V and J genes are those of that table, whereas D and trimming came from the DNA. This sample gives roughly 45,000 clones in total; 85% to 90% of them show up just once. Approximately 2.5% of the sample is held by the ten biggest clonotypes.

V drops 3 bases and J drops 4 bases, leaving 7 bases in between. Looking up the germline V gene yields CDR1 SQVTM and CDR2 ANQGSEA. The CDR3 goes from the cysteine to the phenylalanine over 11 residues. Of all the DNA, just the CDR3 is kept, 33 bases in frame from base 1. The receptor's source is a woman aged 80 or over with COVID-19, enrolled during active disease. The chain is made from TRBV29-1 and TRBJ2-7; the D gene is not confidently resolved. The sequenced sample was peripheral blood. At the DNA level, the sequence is TGCAGCGTTGACAGAGGATACGAGCAGTACTTC. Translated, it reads CSVDRGYEQYF.